This TCR beta chain came from a study of blood T cell repertoires in COVID-19 (dated by TCRdb to about 2020). Regarding the study in general: Samples from collaborators originated in the United States, Italy and Spain and spanned both the acute and convalescent phases of COVID-19. The repertoires were released in a freely available public database meant as a resource for research on the immune response to SARS-CoV-2. The samples were drawn from the first 160 participants of the ongoing ImmuneRACE study and from over 950 subjects provided by 6 global collaborators. A de-identified subject ID, COVID-19 status, age in years and sex were almost always included in the sample metadata. Where HLA class I and class II types were available, the types were taken from metadata supplied by the sample provider, not from assay-based typing. Subjects who had been exposed to COVID-19, were actively infected with it, or had recovered from it provided the deeply sampled blood TCRbeta repertoires that made up the dataset. The material from the prospective study consisted of cDNA or gDNA derived from T cells, B-cell-depleted T cells, or PBMCs. General conclusions and limits of the study: The amount of clinical and demographic metadata varied by source and participant and was provided uncurated.

TCRbeta CDR3 regions were amplified from genomic DNA using the immunoSEQ Assay, a bias-controlled multiplex PCR. Processing in the source paper ran as follows. The number of nucleated cells in each sample was estimated by amplification of reference gene primers within the assay. To quantify the absolute abundance of each unique TCRbeta CDR3 rearrangement, sequence reads were collapsed and filtered. For each sample, productive Simpson clonality was calculated by taking the square root of Simpson's diversity index across productive rearrangements. Not all clones reach the TCRdb copy of this immuneACCESS table, which keeps in-frame sequences only. Checked studies attribute under half of the gap to unresolved V genes and leave the rest unexplained. D and trimming were read from the DNA, whereas the V and J calls and clone size are those reported in that table. Present in this sample are over 95,000 clones, 81% of which were seen just once. The ten largest clones take up about 1.4% of the sample.

The V and J ends are trimmed by 0 bases and 0 bases, leaving 13 bases between them. Via the germline V gene, CDR1 is SGHVS and CDR2 FQNEAQ. Its CDR3 holds 17 amino acids, cysteine through phenylalanine. Of all the DNA, just the CDR3 is kept, 51 bases in frame from base 1. This clone was recorded a few times. No antigen is known for it. The record has no base qualities; no much larger clone is one base away. The collaborating institutions used their own protocols to collect whole blood in K2EDTA tubes. For TCRbeta analysis, collaborator samples were shipped as frozen whole blood, as isolated PBMCs, or as DNA extracted from either sample type.

Sequencing used peripheral blood. This clonotype was sampled from a middle-aged man with acute or convalescent COVID-19. The chain joins TRBV7-8 to TRBJ2-3; TRBD2 is a weak D gene call, 6 bases matching. At the DNA level, the sequence is TGTGCCAGCAGCTTAGCGAGGGGCGGGATTAGCACAGATACGCAGTATTTT. It is translated as CASSLARGGISTDTQYF.